The 8 T cell receptor beta chains given below trace back to one sample, sequenced in a study of OX40 agonist ivuxolimab in advanced cancers. Measured with immunoSEQ multiplex PCR; TCRdb has only the in-frame clones, and not every one. This sample has about 77,000 clones, with 85% found just once. The specimen comprised CD4+ or CD8+ T cells sorted from blood, sampled in a trial of the OX40 agonist ivuxolimab. Every receptor here comes from an adult with an advanced solid tumor such as melanoma, head and neck, liver or kidney cancer.

The chain links TRBV7-2 to TRBJ1-2, with unresolved D. The germline V gene has CDR1 SGHTA and CDR2 FQGNSA. This CDR3 has 15 amino acids. V was pared by 1 base and J by 3 bases, with 12 bases between. The CDR3 here is CASSLGGSIHYGYTF. The DNA for the CDR3 is TGTGCCAGCAGCTTAGGGGGTTCTATTCACTATGGCTACACCTTC.

The chain recombines TRBV10-1 with TRBJ1-2; D gene uncertain. Germline lookup yields CDR1 WNHNN and CDR2 SYGVQD (reference sequence). V lost 4 bases, J lost 4 bases, and 7 bases lay in between. The CDR3 consists of 12 residues. This chain's CDR3 is CASSVWAYGYTF. CDR3 nucleotides: TGCGCCAGCAGTGTTTGGGCCTATGGCTACACCTTC.

V gene TRBV11-2 combines with J gene TRBJ2-6; 8 bases are a match to TRBD1. CDR1 and CDR2 (germline): SGHAT, FQNNGV. J gave up 0 bases and V 3 bases, and 7 bases lay outside the gene matches. There are 18 residues in the CDR3. In nucleotides, the CDR3 is TGTGCCAGCAGCTTCCGTCCGGGACAGGACTCTGGGGCCAACGTCCTGACTTTC. Amino acid sequence: CASSFRPGQDSGANVLTF.

The chain employs TRBV7-8 and TRBJ2-2, with 12 bases that match TRBD2. The germline V gene has CDR1 SGHVS and CDR2 FQNEAQ. The V segment lost 4 bases and the J segment 5 bases; nucleotides outside the gene matches: 2. The CDR3 runs to 15 residues. The CDR3 spells CASSSSGGETGELFF. CDR3 DNA: TGTGCCAGCAGCTCTAGCGGGGGGGAGACCGGGGAGCTGTTTTTT.

The chain is built from TRBV27 and TRBJ2-7; no definite D call. The CDR3 length is 14 residues. CDR1 and CDR2 from the germline V gene are MNHEY and SMNVEV (reference sequence). V lost 3 bases, J lost 7 bases, and 16 bases lay in between. In DNA form, the CDR3 reads TGTGCCAGCAGTTTTATACAGTCAGACGGTGAGCAGTACTTC. The encoded protein is CASSFIQSDGEQYF.

The chain has TRBV5-1 and TRBJ2-2; D call uncertain. CDR3 length: 14 residues. The V end was cut by 4 bases, the J end by 1 base, with 8 bases between. Per the germline V gene, CDR1 is SGHRS and CDR2 is YFSETQ. The CDR3: CASSTRENTGELFF. As DNA, the CDR3 is TGCGCCAGCAGCACAAGAGAGAACACCGGGGAGCTGTTTTTT.

The chain carries TRBV4-1 and TRBJ2-3, with 13 bases matching TRBD2. This CDR3 is built from 20 residues. Germline CDR1 reads MGHRA; CDR2 reads YSYEKL. Trimming took 0 bases from V and 4 from J; bases not matched to a gene: 13. CDR3 amino acids: CASSQDTSGGGKPHADTQYF. The CDR3 bases are TGCGCCAGCAGCCAAGATACTAGCGGGGGGGGCAAGCCTCACGCAGATACGCAGTATTTT.

The chain recombines TRBV7-2 with TRBJ1-2; D uncertain. This CDR3 is 15 amino acids long. V was shortened by 3 bases and J by 0 bases, with 11 bases between the two germline ends. The germline CDR1 and CDR2 sequences are SGHTA and FQGNSA. The CDR3, as DNA: TGTGCCAGCAGCTTGACGGCTGACGCTAACTATGGCTACACCTTC. Protein: CASSLTADANYGYTF.